The T cell receptor (beta chain) under discussion was sequenced for a study of metastatic and nonmetastatic thyroid tumors. Background on the study: Both malignant and benign thyroid patients supplied peripheral blood and tumor or nodule tissue samples, across which the repertoires of these patients were then compared.

No treatment had been given to any patient before thyroid surgery. Study results and limitations: Patients with malignant thyroid tumors reportedly had significantly higher TCR beta diversity than those with benign nodules, in blood and tumor.

Source study methods: A distant-metastasis classifier for papillary thyroid cancer was built using CDR3 differences across clinicopathological groups. TCRdb reassembled clones from the PCR reads with MiXCR. These V and J calls derive from TCRdb rather than the authors' analysis. The table records about 41,000 clones, around 28% of them present only once. Points on this clone: Antigen unknown.

The sequenced material came from blood. This receptor was taken from a male donor with papillary thyroid cancer or a benign thyroid nodule (not recorded which). Some clones in this sample may be carry-over from other donors' samples.

The CDR3 region is CASSSREGAVTEAFF. CDR3 in DNA: TGTGCCAGCAGCTCGAGGGAGGGGGCGGTCACTGAAGCTTTCTTT. The V gene is TRBV7-8, the J gene TRBJ1-1; 7 positions match TRBD1. The CDR3 consists of 15 residues. Germline V CDR1 and CDR2: SGHVS, FQNEAQ. J gave up 4 bases and V 4 bases, and 9 bases lay outside the gene matches.